Listed below are T cell receptor beta chains from one sample, sequenced in a study of shared clonotypes between healthy human individuals. Profiling relied on immunoSEQ multiplex PCR, and the TCRdb table lists in-frame clones only, not all of them. The table has a few million clones, approximately 95% seen once. Input material: naive CD4+ T cells from PBMCs. All receptors come from a man aged 18 to 35 in good health. Some clones in this sample may be carry-over from other donors' samples. Each CDR3 is given with its conserved first and last residue. The order of the fields is CDR3 DNA, CDR3 protein, clone size, D gene, J gene, V gene. D genes are given only for firm matches. Where a row states a size, it is once, few, many or the class of an expanded clone; other rows omit it.

TGTGCCAGCAGCTCGACTAGCGGGAGGGTCAATGAGCAGTTCTTC CASSSTSGRVNEQFF - TRBD2 TRBJ2-1 TRBV6-5
TGTGCCAGCAGTTTAGTGACAACACGCACAGATACGCAGTATTTT CASSLVTTRTDTQYF - - TRBJ2-3 TRBV28
TGCAGCGTTGGTACATCCTACGAGCAGTACTTC CSVGTSYEQYF - - TRBJ2-7 TRBV29-1
TGTGCCAGTAGCCCGACAGGGCTCTCCCACGAGCAGTACTTC CASSPTGLSHEQYF - TRBD1 TRBJ2-7 TRBV19
TGTGCCAGCAGCCGGGACAGCTCTGGGGCCAACGTCCTGACTTTC CASSRDSSGANVLTF - TRBD1 TRBJ2-6 TRBV5-4
TGTGCCAGCAGTTACTGGGACTCCTCTTCCTACGAGCAGTACTTC CASSYWDSSSYEQYF - - TRBJ2-7 TRBV6-6
TGTGCCAGCAGGGCGACTAGGATCGAGCAGTACTTC CASRATRIEQYF - - TRBJ2-7 TRBV2
TGCAGTGCTAAAGGGTCCGATACGCAGTATTTT CSAKGSDTQYF - - TRBJ2-3 TRBV20-1
TGTGCCAGCTCCCTACTAGCGGGACAATACAATGAGCAGTTCTTC CASSLLAGQYNEQFF - TRBD2 TRBJ2-1 TRBV18
TGCAGCGTTTTTTTGGGTGCGGAGACCCAGTACTTC CSVFLGAETQYF - - TRBJ2-5 TRBV29-1
TGTGCCAGCAGCCGAACGGCCGGGGAGCTGTTTTTT CASSRTAGELFF once - TRBJ2-2 TRBV28
TGTGCCAGCAGCTTCTACAGAGTAACCTACGAGCAGTACTTC CASSFYRVTYEQYF - - TRBJ2-7 TRBV7-2
TGTGCCAGCAGCCGTCAGGGGGGGAACTATCAGCCCCAGCATTTT CASSRQGGNYQPQHF - TRBD1 TRBJ1-5 TRBV2
TGTGCCAGTAGCAACTTCCGATCGTACGGAGATTATGGCTACACCTTC CASSNFRSYGDYGYTF - - TRBJ1-2 TRBV19
TGCGCCAGCAGCCAAGGAAGCGGACCAGATACGCAGTATTTT CASSQGSGPDTQYF - - TRBJ2-3 TRBV4-1
TGCAGCGTTGCGGCCCTATCGGCCCTAGCGGGAGACACCGGGGAGCTGTTTTTT CSVAALSALAGDTGELFF - TRBD2 TRBJ2-2 TRBV29-1
TGTGCCAGCAGTGAAGCCAGTACCTACGGGACTGAGTACTTC CASSEASTYGTEYF once - TRBJ2-7 TRBV2
TGTGCCAGCAGCGTAGCCGGAACCTACGAGCAGTACTTC CASSVAGTYEQYF - - TRBJ2-7 TRBV9
TGTGCCAGCAGCTTGGGACAGGGGATGGCAGATACGCAGTATTTT CASSLGQGMADTQYF - TRBD1 TRBJ2-3 TRBV7-9
TGCGCCAGCAGCCAAGATTGGGTAGACTATGGCTACACCTTC CASSQDWVDYGYTF - - TRBJ1-2 TRBV4-3
TGTGCCAGCAGTGAAGCGCTTCAGGGATCCTACGAGCAGTACTTC CASSEALQGSYEQYF - - TRBJ2-7 TRBV6-1
TGTGCCAGCAGTTCCTCGCGGGAGCAGTACTTC CASSSSREQYF - - TRBJ2-7 TRBV28
TGTGCCAGCAGCCCGGGGACAGGGGCCTACAATGAGCAGTTCTTC CASSPGTGAYNEQFF once TRBD1 TRBJ2-1 TRBV7-7